This T cell receptor beta chain was sequenced during a study of T-cell reconstitution after alpha-beta-depleted transplantation in children. This clonotype has only a few counts. Unique molecular identifiers were incorporated into the prepared TCRbeta library. TCRdb itself ran the PCR reads through MiXCR, one entry per CDR3 protein. The top ten hold around 3.3% of the sample, which has just under 550,000 distinct CDR3 sequences, 15% to 20% seen once. Germline CDR1 is SGDLS and CDR2 is YYNGEE. There are 16 residues in the CDR3. The germline V and J ends were trimmed by 4 bases and 0 bases, with 15 bases remaining between them.

The clonotype comes from a human donor who donated a stem cell graft to a child with acute lymphoblastic leukemia. The sample was PBMCs from the stem cell graft donor, taken from the stem cell graft. The V and J genes are TRBV9 and TRBJ2-3; TRBD2 might be the D (6 bases). In nucleotides, the CDR3 is TGTGCCAGCAGCTCAACGCCCAGCGGGAGCACAGATACGCAGTATTTT. It yields the protein CASSSTPSGSTDTQYF.